The source of this TCR beta chain is a study of vaccination effects on CD4 cells after COVID-19. Study-wide findings and caveats: Of the vaccine-induced clones from healthy vaccinees, merely 1 of 255 recognized common cold coronaviruses as well.

The table came from immunoSEQ multiplex PCR; TCRdb's copy has only in-frame clones and leaves some out. The repertoire has about 8,000 clones, roughly 74% of them found once; the top ten carry about 12%. Concerning this clone: Antigen unknown.

The CDR3 covers 12 residues. Looked up from germline, CDR1 is SGHNT and CDR2 is YYREEE (reference sequence). The V end was cut by 4 bases, the J end by 2 bases, with 6 bases between. Peptide-pool stimulation followed by sequencing identified expanded antigen-specific CD4+ clonotypes in the ViraFEST assay. Investigators separated out CD4+ T cells once approximately 10 days of culture had passed. Nobody among the vaccine recipients had prior SARS-CoV-2 infection (nucleocapsid antibodies were negative). The TCR comes from a human donor who received a COVID-19 vaccine. The V call is TRBV5-4, the J call TRBJ2-5; D is unclear. The sample here was CD4+ T cells from PBMCs cultured with HCoV-229E spike peptides, taken before COVID-19 vaccination. The CDR3 DNA follows: TGTGCCAGCAGCCGCACACAAGAGACCCAGTACTTC. Its translation: CASSRTQETQYF.